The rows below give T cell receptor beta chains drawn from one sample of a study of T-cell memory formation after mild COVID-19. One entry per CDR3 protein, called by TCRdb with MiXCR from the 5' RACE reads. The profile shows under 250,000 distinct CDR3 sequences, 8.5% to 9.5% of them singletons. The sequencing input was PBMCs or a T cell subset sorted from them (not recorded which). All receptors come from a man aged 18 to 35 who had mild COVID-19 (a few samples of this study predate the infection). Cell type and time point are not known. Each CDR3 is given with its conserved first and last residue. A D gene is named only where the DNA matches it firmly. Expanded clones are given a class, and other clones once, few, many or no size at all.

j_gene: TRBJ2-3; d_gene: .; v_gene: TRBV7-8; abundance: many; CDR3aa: CASSLGRTDTQYF; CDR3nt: TGTGCCAGCAGCTTAGGGCGCACAGATACGCAGTATTTT
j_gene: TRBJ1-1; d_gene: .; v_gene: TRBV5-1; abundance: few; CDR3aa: CASSGGAGNTEAFF; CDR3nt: TGCGCCAGCAGCGGAGGGGCGGGGAACACTGAAGCTTTCTTT
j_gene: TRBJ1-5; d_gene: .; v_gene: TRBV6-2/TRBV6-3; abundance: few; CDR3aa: CASGVERVSNQPQHF; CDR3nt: TGTGCCAGCGGCGTGGAGAGGGTTAGCAATCAGCCCCAGCATTTT
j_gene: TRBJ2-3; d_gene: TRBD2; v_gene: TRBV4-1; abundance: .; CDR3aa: CASSQEGTSGGAVDTQYF; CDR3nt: TGCGCCAGCAGCCAAGAAGGGACTAGCGGGGGGGCCGTAGATACGCAGTATTTT
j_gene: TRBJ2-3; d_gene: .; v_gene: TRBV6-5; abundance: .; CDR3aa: CASRSGTSTDTQYF; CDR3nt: TGTGCCAGCAGATCCGGGACTAGCACAGATACGCAGTATTTT
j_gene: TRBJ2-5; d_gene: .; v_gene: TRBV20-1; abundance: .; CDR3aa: CSATRGGRETQYF; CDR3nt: TGCAGTGCTACCAGGGGCGGTCGAGAGACCCAGTACTTC
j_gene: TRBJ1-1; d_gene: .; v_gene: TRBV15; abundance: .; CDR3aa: CATSRDLRGAGTEAFF; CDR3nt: TGTGCCACCAGCAGAGATTTGAGGGGGGCCGGAACTGAAGCTTTCTTT
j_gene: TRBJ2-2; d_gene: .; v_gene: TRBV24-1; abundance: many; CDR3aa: CATSGGARTGELFF; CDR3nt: TGTGCCACCAGTGGGGGGGCCCGCACCGGGGAGCTGTTTTTT
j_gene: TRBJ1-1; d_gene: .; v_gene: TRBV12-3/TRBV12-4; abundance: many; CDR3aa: CASSLFLGEAFF; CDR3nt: TGTGCCAGCAGTTTATTTCTCGGTGAAGCTTTCTTT
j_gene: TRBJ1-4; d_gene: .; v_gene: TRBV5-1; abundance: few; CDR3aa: CASSGGPQPNEKLFF; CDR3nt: TGCGCCAGCAGCGGGGGGCCTCAACCTAATGAAAAACTGTTTTTT
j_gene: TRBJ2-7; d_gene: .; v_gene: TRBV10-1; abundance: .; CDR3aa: CASSESNLYEQYF; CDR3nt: TGCGCCAGCAGTGAGTCCAATCTCTACGAGCAGTACTTC
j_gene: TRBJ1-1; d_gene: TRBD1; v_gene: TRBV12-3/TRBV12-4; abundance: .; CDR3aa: CASSSSGQGAIEAFF; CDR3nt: TGTGCCAGCAGTTCCTCGGGACAGGGGGCCATTGAAGCTTTCTTT
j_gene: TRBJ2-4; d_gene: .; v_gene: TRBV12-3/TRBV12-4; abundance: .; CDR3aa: CASSGYPTEIIQYF; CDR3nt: TGTGCCAGCAGCGGATACCCGACTGAAATCATTCAGTACTTC
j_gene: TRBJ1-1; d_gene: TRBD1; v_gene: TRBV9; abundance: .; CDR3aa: CASSRRTGGDTEAFF; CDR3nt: TGTGCCAGCAGCAGGAGGACAGGGGGTGACACTGAAGCTTTCTTT
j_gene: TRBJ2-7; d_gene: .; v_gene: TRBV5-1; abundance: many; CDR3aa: CASSPSTGPYEQYF; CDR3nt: TGCGCCAGCAGCCCCTCGACAGGACCCTACGAGCAGTACTTC
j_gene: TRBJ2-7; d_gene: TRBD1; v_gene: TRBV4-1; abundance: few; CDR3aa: CASSQTRDSPYEQYF; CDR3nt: TGCGCCAGCAGCCAAACCCGGGACAGTCCATACGAGCAGTACTTC
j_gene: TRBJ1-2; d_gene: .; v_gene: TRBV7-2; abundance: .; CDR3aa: CASSLAPRGISYGYTF; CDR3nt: TGTGCCAGCAGCTTAGCTCCAAGGGGGATTTCCTATGGCTACACCTTC
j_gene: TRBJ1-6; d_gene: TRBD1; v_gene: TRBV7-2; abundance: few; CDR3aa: CASSLLLRQGDSPLHF; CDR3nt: TGTGCCAGCAGCCTACTCTTGAGACAGGGAGATTCACCCCTCCACTTT
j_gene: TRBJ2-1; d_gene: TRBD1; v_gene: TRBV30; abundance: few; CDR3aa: CAWSPGQGNEQFF; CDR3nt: TGTGCCTGGAGTCCGGGACAGGGCAATGAGCAGTTCTTC
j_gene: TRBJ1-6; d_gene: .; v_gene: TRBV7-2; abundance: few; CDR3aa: CASSLERESPLHF; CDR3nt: TGTGCCAGCAGCTTAGAGCGCGAATCACCCCTCCACTTT
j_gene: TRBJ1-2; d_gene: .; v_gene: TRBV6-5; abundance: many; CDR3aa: CASSSMRGAINYGYTF; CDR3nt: TGTGCCAGCAGCAGTATGAGGGGGGCAATTAACTATGGCTACACCTTC
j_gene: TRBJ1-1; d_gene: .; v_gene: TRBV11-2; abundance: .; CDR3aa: CASSWRALNTEAFF; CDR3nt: TGTGCCAGCAGCTGGAGGGCCCTGAACACTGAAGCTTTCTTT
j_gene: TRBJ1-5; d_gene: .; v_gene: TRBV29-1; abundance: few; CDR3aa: CSVDQGRNQPQHF; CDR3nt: TGCAGCGTTGACCAGGGCCGCAATCAGCCCCAGCATTTT
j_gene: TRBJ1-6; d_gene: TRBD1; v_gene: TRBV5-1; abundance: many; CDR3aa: CASSIDRGNSPLHF; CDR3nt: TGCGCCAGCAGCATAGACAGGGGAAATTCACCCCTCCACTTT
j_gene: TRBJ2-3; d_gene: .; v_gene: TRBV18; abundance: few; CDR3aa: CASSTITRTASTDTQYF; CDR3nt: TGTGCCAGCTCAACCATCACTCGGACAGCTAGCACAGATACGCAGTATTTT
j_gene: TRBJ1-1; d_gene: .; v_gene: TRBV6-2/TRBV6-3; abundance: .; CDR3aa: CASSSAENTEAFF; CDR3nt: TGTGCCAGCAGTTCGGCAGAGAACACTGAAGCTTTCTTT
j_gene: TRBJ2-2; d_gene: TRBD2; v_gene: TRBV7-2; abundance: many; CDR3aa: CASRLSGTGELFF; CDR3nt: TGTGCCAGCAGGCTTAGCGGGACCGGGGAGCTGTTTTTT
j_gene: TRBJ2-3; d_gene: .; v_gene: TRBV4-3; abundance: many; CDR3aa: CASSRTVAHSTDTQYF; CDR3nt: TGCGCCAGCAGCCGGACCGTAGCTCATAGCACAGATACGCAGTATTTT
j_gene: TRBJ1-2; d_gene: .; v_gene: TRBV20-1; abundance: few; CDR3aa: CSARDVLGAVGGYTF; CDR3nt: TGCAGTGCTAGAGATGTTTTAGGGGCTGTAGGAGGCTACACCTTC
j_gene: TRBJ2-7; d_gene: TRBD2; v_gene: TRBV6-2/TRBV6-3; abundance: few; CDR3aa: CASSYSISQRGTYEQYF; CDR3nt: TGTGCCAGCAGTTACTCGATCAGCCAGCGGGGGACCTACGAGCAGTACTTC
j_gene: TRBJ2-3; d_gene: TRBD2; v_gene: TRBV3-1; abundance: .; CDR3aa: CASSQAFWLAGGPADTQYF; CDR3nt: TGTGCCAGCAGCCAAGCCTTTTGGCTAGCGGGGGGGCCCGCAGATACGCAGTATTTT
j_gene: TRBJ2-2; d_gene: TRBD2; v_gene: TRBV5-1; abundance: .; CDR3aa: CASSGTSGGANTGELFF; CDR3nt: TGCGCCAGCAGCGGAACTAGCGGGGGGGCGAACACCGGGGAGCTGTTTTTT
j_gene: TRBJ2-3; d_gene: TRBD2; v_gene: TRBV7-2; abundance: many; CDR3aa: CASSRPTSGGAADTQYF; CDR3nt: TGTGCCAGCAGCCGTCCGACTAGCGGGGGGGCAGCAGATACGCAGTATTTT
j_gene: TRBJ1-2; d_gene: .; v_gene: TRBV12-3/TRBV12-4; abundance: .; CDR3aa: CASSGTGKGWGYTF; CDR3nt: TGTGCCAGCAGTGGAACAGGGAAAGGATGGGGCTACACCTTC
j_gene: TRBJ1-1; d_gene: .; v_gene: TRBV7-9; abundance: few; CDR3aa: CASSSQGPNTEAFF; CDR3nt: TGTGCCAGCAGCTCCCAAGGACCGAACACTGAAGCTTTCTTT
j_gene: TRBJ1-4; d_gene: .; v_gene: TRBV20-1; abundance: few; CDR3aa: CSARWGSEKLFF; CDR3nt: TGCAGTGCTAGATGGGGTTCTGAAAAACTGTTTTTT
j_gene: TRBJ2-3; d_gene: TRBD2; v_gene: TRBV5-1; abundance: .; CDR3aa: CASSRRTSDTDTQYF; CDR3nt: TGCGCCAGCAGCCGCCGGACTAGCGACACAGATACGCAGTATTTT
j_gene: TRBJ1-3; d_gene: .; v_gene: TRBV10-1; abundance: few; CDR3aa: CASSEADGNTIYF; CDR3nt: TGCGCCAGCAGTGAGGCAGACGGAAACACCATATATTTT
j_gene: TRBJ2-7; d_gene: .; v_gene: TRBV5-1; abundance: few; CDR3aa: CASSLVSVSYEQYF; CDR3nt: TGCGCCAGCAGCTTGGTTTCGGTATCCTACGAGCAGTACTTC
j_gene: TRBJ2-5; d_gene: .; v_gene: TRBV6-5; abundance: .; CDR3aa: CASSYSKNRLGTQYF; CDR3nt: TGTGCCAGCAGTTACTCGAAGAACAGGCTCGGTACCCAGTACTTC
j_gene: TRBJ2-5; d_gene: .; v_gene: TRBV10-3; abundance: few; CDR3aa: CAGGDGQPYQETQYF; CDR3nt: TGTGCCGGAGGCGATGGACAGCCGTACCAAGAGACCCAGTACTTC
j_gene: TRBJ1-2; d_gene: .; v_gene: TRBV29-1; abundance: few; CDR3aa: CSVGQHTF; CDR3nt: TGCAGCGTTGGGCAGCACACCTTC